This is a list of T cell receptor beta chains from one sample in a study of cytomegalovirus exposure and HLA in healthy donors. Data came from immunoSEQ multiplex PCR; TCRdb stores just in-frame clones and leaves some out. The sample has around 300,000 clones; 84% are singletons. The source material was PBMCs. These receptors all stem from a woman in her forties in good health and CMV-seropositive. CDR3s include the opening cysteine and the closing phenylalanine or tryptophan.

>TRBV5-4
CASSFLAGEQFF
>TRBV6-6
CASSFGLADTYEQYF
>TRBV12-5
CASGYCGTDEAFF
>TRBV27
CATRAGGSYNEQFF
>TRBV4-3
CASSQAYDSSYEQYF
>TRBV10-3
CATTTSGSAYEQYF
>TRBV28
CASSLRQGSNEKLFF
>TRBV27
CASSLGGPGTEAFF
>TRBV30
CAWSVRPGEGNTEAFF
>TRBV6-1
CASSVRQLRDEQFF
>TRBV4-3
CASSSQTENIQYF
>TRBV27
CASSLFPQNYNEQFF
>TRBV5-1
CASSLGDSPNYGYTF
>TRBV9
CASSAEGLGYGEQFF
>TRBV7-9
CASSSLPGQASAEKLFF
>TRBV4-1
CASSQELGNNEQFF
>TRBV4-3
CASSQDIGGWGTDTQYF
>TRBV5-4
CASSLAVGTGSYEQYF
>TRBV5-1
CASSPGGGTKTQYF
>TRBV5-6
CASSLGGRETQYF
>TRBV7-2
CASSFPSGRSGYTF
>TRBV19
CASSPRLAGFYNEQFF
>TRBV18
CASSLVPQLEQYF
>TRBV4-1
CASSQSGTSGTEQFF
>TRBV7-6
CASSYGTVGNTEAFF
>TRBV15
CATSRDSQGAEAFF
>TRBV6-4
CASSGGLPISYEQYF
>TRBV6-6
CASSYPGSDNEQFF
>TRBV10-2
CASSESLLGTSNEQFF
>TRBV11-3
CASSPRATGNEQFF
>TRBV19
CASHTGGAGLITEAFF
>TRBV11-3
CASRPRLAANTGELFF
>TRBV7-6
CASSPWRDRGTQETQYF
>TRBV2
CASSEAGGTEAFF
>TRBV6-5
CASSYSLQLNTEAFF
>TRBV30
CAWTNGVADGDEQFF
>TRBV7-2
CASSFLAGDGETQYF
>TRBV19
CASSIIGAVNEQFF
>TRBV28
CASSFVGRTRDTEAFF
>TRBV18
CASSPEREQYF
>TRBV11-3
CASSRDGEVDNEQFF
>TRBV6-1
CASSEAGSGYEQYF
>TRBV4-1
CASSQASSMFF